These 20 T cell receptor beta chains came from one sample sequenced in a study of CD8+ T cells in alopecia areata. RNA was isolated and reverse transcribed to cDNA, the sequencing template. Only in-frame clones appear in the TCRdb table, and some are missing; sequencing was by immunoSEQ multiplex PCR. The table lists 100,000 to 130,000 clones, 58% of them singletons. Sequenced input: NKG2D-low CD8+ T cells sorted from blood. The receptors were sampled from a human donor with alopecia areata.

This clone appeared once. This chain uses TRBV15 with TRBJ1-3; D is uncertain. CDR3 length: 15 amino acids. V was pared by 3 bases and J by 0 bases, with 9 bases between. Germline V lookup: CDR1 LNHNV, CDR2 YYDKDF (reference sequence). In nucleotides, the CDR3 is TGTGCCACCAGCAGTCTTGGGCTCTCTGGAAACACCATATATTTT. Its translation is CATSSLGLSGNTIYF.

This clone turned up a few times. The CDR3 DNA reads TGTGCCAGCAGTTTCAGGCCCACGGGGAATGAGCAGTTCTTC. This gives the protein CASSFRPTGNEQFF. This chain links TRBV6-5 with TRBJ2-1, with D perhaps TRBD2 (5 bases). With 4 bases removed from V and 7 bases from J, the gap between germline ends came to 14 bases. The CDR3 is 14 amino acids. Germline V gene sequence: CDR1 MNHEY, CDR2 SVGAGI.

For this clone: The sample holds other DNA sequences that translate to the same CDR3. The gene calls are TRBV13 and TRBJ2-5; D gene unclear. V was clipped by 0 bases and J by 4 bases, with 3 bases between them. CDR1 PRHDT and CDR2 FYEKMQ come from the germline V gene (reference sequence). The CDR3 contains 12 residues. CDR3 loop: CASSLGRETQYF. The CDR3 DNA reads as TGTGCCAGCAGCTTAGGTAGAGAGACCCAGTACTTC.

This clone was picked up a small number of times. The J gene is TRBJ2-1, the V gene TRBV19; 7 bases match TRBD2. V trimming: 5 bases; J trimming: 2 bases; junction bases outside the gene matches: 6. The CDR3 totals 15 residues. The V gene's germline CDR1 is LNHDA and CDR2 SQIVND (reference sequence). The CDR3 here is CASSPTSEPYNEQFF. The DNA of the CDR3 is TGTGCCAGTAGTCCAACTAGCGAGCCCTACAATGAGCAGTTCTTC.

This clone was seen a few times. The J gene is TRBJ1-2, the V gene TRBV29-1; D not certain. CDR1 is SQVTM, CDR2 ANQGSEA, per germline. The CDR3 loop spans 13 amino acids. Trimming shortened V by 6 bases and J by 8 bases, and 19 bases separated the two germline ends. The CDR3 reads CSVDARGDGGYTF. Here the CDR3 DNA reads TGCAGCGTGGACGCACGGGGAGATGGAGGCTACACCTTC.

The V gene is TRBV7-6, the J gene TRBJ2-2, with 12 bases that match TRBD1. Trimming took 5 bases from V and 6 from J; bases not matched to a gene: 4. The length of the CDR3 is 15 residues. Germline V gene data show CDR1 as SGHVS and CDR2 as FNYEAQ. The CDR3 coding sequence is TGTGCCAGCAGCACCGGGACAGGGGGCTCCGGGGAGCTGTTTTTT. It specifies CASSTGTGGSGELFF.

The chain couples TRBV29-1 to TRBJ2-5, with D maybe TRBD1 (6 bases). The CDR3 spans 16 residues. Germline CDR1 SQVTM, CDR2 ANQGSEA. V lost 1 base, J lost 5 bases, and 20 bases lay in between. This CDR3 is CSVEGGNRVPSETQYF. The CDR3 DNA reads TGCAGCGTTGAAGGTGGGAACAGGGTTCCTAGCGAGACCCAGTACTTC.

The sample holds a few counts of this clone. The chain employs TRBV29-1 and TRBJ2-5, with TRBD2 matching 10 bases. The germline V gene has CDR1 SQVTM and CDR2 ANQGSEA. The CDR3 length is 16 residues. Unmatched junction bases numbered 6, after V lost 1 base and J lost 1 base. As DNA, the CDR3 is TGCAGCGTTGAAGGCCCTAGCGGGAGCTCCCAAGAGACCCAGTACTTC. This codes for CSVEGPSGSSQETQYF.

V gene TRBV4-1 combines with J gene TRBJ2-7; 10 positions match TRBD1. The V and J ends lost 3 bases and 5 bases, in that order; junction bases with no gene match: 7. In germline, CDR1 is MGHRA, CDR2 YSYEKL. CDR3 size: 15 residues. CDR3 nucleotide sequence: TGCGCCAGCAGCCATCCGGGACAGGGGATCAACGAGCAGTACTTC. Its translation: CASSHPGQGINEQYF.

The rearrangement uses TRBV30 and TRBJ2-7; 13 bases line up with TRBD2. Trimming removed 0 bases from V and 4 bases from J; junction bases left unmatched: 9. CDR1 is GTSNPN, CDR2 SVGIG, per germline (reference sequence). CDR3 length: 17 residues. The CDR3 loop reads CAWSVYIRGLAGYEQYF. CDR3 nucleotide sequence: TGTGCCTGGAGTGTATATATCCGGGGACTAGCGGGATACGAGCAGTACTTC.

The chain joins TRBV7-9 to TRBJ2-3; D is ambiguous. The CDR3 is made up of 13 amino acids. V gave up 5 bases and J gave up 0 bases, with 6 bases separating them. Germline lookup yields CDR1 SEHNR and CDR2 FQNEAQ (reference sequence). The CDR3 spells CASSMDSTDTQYF. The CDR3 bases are TGTGCCAGCAGCATGGACAGCACAGATACGCAGTATTTT.

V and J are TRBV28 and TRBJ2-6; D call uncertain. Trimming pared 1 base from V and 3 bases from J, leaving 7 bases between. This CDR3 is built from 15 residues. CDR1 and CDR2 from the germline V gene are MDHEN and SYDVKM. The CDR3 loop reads CASSLSEIGANVLTF. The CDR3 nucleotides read TGTGCCAGCAGTTTATCCGAGATTGGGGCCAACGTCCTGACTTTC.

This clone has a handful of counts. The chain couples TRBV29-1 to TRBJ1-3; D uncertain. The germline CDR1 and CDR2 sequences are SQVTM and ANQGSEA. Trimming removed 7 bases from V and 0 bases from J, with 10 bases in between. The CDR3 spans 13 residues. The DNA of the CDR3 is TGCAGCGGGGCGGAAGACTCTGGAAACACCATATATTTT. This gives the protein CSGAEDSGNTIYF. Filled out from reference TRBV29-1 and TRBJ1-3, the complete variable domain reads SAVISQKPSRDICQRGTSLTIQCQVDSQVTMMFWYRQQPGQSLTLIATANQGSEATYESGFVIDKFPISRPNLTFSTLTVSNMSPEDSSIYLCSGAEDSGNTIYFGEGSWLTVV.

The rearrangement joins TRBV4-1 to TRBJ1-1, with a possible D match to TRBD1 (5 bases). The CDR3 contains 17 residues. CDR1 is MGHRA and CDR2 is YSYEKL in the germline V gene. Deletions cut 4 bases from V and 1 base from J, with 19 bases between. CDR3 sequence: CASSPREDSTENTEAFF. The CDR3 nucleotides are TGCGCCAGCAGCCCCCGCGAGGATTCGACAGAGAACACTGAAGCTTTCTTT.

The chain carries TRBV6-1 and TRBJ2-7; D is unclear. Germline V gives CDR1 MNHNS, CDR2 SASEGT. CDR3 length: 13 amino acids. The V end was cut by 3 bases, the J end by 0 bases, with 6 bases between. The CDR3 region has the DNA TGTGCCAGCAGTGATGCGATCTCCTACGAGCAGTACTTC. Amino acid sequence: CASSDAISYEQYF.

CDR3 residues: CASGSGALYEQYF. DNA for the CDR3: TGTGCCAGCGGGTCTGGGGCCCTCTACGAGCAGTACTTC. The V and J genes are TRBV27 and TRBJ2-7; weak D call: TRBD1 (5 bases). V was pared by 8 bases and J by 3 bases, with 14 bases between. CDR3 length: 13 amino acids. Germline CDR1 is MNHEY and CDR2 is SMNVEV (reference sequence).

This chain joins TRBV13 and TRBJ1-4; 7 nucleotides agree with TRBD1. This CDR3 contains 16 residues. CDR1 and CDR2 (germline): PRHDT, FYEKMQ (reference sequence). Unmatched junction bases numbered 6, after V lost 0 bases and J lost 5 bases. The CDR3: CASSLGPGQENEKLFF. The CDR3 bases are TGTGCCAGCAGCTTAGGTCCTGGACAGGAGAATGAAAAACTGTTTTTT.

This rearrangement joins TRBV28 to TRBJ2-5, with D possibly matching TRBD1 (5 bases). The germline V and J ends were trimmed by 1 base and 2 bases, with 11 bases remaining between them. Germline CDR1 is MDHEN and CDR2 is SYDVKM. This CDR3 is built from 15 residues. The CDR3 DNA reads TGTGCCAGCAGTTTATCAAGGACAATTCAAGAGACCCAGTACTTC. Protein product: CASSLSRTIQETQYF.

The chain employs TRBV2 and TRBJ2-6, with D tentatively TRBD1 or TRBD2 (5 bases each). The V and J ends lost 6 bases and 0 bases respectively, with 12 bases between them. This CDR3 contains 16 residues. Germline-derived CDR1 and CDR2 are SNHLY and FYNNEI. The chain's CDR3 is CASRRDGASGANVLTF. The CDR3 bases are TGTGCCAGCAGGAGGGACGGCGCCTCTGGGGCCAACGTCCTGACTTTC.

The CDR3: CSAPATDTQYF. The DNA of the CDR3 is TGCAGTGCCCCTGCCACAGATACGCAGTATTTT. The V call is TRBV20-1, the J call TRBJ2-3; D unresolved. Germline values: CDR1 DFQATT, CDR2 SNEGSKA (reference sequence). Deletions cut 6 bases from V and 2 bases from J, with 6 bases between. The CDR3 is 11 amino acids.